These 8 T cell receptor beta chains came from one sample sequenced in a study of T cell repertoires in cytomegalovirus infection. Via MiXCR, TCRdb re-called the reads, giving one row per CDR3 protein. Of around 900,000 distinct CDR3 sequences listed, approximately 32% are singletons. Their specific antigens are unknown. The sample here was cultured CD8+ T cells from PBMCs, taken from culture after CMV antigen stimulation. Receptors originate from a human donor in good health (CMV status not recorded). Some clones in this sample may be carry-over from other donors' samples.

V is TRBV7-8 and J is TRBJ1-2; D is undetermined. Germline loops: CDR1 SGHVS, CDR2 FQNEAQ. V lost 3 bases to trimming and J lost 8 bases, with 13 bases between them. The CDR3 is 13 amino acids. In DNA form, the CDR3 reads TGTGCCAGCAGCTTCGGAGTCCGCTCCGGCTACACCTTC. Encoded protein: CASSFGVRSGYTF.

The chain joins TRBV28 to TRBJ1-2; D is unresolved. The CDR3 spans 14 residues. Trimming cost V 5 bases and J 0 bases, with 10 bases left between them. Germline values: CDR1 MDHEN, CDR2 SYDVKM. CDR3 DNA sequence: TGTGCCAGCAGTCCAAACACCGCTAACTATGGCTACACCTTC. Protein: CASSPNTANYGYTF.

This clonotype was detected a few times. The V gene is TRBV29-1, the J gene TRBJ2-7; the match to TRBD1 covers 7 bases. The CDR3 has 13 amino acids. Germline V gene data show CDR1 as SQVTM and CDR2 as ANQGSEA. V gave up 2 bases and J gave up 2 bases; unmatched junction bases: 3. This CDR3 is CSVERDSPYEQYF. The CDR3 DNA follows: TGCAGCGTTGAACGGGACAGCCCCTACGAGCAGTACTTC.

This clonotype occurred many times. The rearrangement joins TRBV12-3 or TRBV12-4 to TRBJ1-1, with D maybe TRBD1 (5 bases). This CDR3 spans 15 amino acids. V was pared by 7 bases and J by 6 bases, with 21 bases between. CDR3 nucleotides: TGTGCCAGCACCCCACCGGGGGTCGCCCAAGCTGAAGCTTTCTTT. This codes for CASTPPGVAQAEAFF.

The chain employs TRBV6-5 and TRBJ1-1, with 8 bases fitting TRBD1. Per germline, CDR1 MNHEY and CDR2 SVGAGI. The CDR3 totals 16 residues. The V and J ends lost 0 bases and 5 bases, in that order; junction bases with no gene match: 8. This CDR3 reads CASSYSIGQGATEAFF. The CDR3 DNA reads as TGTGCCAGCAGTTACTCGATCGGACAGGGAGCTACTGAAGCTTTCTTT.

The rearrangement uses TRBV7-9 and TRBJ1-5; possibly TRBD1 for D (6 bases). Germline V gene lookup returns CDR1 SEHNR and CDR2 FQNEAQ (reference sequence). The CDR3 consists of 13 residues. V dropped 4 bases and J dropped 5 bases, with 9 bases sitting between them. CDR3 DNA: TGTGCCAGCAGCTCACAGGGTGATCAGCCCCAGCATTTT. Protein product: CASSSQGDQPQHF.

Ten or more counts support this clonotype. The CDR3 protein is CASSLDWGAGGLLDEQFF. In nucleotides, the CDR3 is TGTGCCAGCAGCTTAGATTGGGGAGCGGGGGGGCTTTTGGATGAGCAGTTCTTC. The genes are TRBV7-2 and TRBJ2-1, with 10 nucleotides matching TRBD2. Germline CDR1 reads SGHTA; CDR2 reads FQGNSA. After removal of 1 base from V and 8 bases from J, the junction contained 14 bases not matched to a gene. The CDR3 is 18 residues long.

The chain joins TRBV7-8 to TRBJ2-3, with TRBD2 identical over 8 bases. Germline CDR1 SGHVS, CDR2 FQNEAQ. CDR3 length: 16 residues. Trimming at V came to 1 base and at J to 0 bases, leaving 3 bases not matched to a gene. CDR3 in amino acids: CASSLVRGGSTDTQYF. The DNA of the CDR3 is TGTGCCAGCAGCTTAGTTCGGGGGGGAAGCACAGATACGCAGTATTTT.